The next 28 T cell receptor beta chains were all read from a single sample in a study of CD8 T cells in Susac syndrome. The authors reverse transcribed 0.5 to 1 ug RNA with random hexamers. TCRdb called the immunoSEQ multiplex PCR reads again in MiXCR, with one record for every CDR3 protein. The repertoire has 120,000 to 150,000 distinct CDR3 sequences, approximately 96% of them found once; the top ten carry 0.11%. The material sequenced was CD4+ T cells from PBMCs. Receptors originate from a human donor with multiple sclerosis.

The rearrangement links TRBV19 to TRBJ1-2; 7 nucleotides match TRBD1. V dropped 6 bases and J dropped 3; count of bases not matched to a gene: 4. The CDR3 is made up of 13 amino acids. Germline V gene sequence: CDR1 LNHDA, CDR2 SQIVND (reference sequence). This CDR3 is CASRNRGDYGYTF. The CDR3 DNA sequence: TGTGCCAGTAGGAACAGGGGAGACTATGGCTACACCTTC.

CDR3 coding DNA: TGTGCCAGCAGCGCCGGCACCGGGCCCCAGCATTTT. This translates into CASSAGTGPQHF. The chain links TRBV25-1 to TRBJ1-5; no clear D. The CDR3 contains 12 residues. V was trimmed by 6 bases and J by 9 bases, leaving 12 bases between them. The germline V gene encodes CDR1 MGHDK and CDR2 SYGVNS. Combining the CDR3 with reference TRBV25-1 and TRBJ1-5 gives the whole variable domain EADIYQTPRYLVIGTGKKITLECSQTMGHDKMYWYQQDPGMELHLIHYSYGVNSTEKGDLSSESTVSRIRTEHFPLTLESARPSHTSQYLCASSAGTGPQHFGDGTRLSIL.

The chain links TRBV6-1 to TRBJ1-2; no clear D. CDR1 MNHNS and CDR2 SASEGT come from the germline V gene. V lost 2 bases, J lost 6 bases, and 16 bases lay in between. This CDR3 contains 15 residues. As DNA, the CDR3 is TGTGCCAGCAGTGAAATGATTGGAAGGGAGCATGGCTACACCTTC. This sequence encodes CASSEMIGREHGYTF.

V is TRBV30 and J is TRBJ1-2; the D is unclear. This CDR3 spans 11 amino acids. The V end was cut by 8 bases, the J end by 8 bases, with 15 bases between. The germline V gene encodes CDR1 GTSNPN and CDR2 SVGIG (reference sequence). The CDR3 spells CAAQASAGYTF. The CDR3 coding sequence is TGTGCCGCCCAGGCCTCGGCGGGCTACACCTTC.

The chain recombines TRBV4-1 with TRBJ1-4, with 7 nucleotides matching TRBD1. The length of the CDR3 is 13 residues. CDR1 MGHRA and CDR2 YSYEKL come from the germline V gene. V dropped 4 bases and J dropped 10; count of bases not matched to a gene: 6. CDR3 bases: TGCGCCAGCAGCCCACTGACAGGGATAAAACTGTTTTTT. This translates into CASSPLTGIKLFF.

The rearrangement uses TRBV13 and TRBJ1-2, with a weak D call TRBD1 (5 bases). V lost 6 bases to trimming and J lost 5 bases, with 19 bases between them. Germline V gene data show CDR1 as PRHDT and CDR2 as FYEKMQ (reference sequence). The CDR3 is 15 residues long. CDR3 in amino acids: CASSYGTQKAYGYTF. As DNA, the CDR3 is TGTGCCAGCAGTTACGGGACCCAAAAGGCTTATGGCTACACCTTC.

The CDR3 nucleotides are TGCAGTGCTTTGGACTCGCCGGGACTAGCGGGGGTGATCTCCTACGAGCAGTACTTC. Its protein is CSALDSPGLAGVISYEQYF. This chain joins TRBV20-1 and TRBJ2-7; TRBD2 matches 14 bases. The CDR3 consists of 19 residues. The ends lost 5 bases at V and 0 bases at J; junction bases unmatched: 15. Per germline, CDR1 DFQATT and CDR2 SNEGSKA (reference sequence).

This clonotype was seen once. The V and J genes are TRBV7-7 and TRBJ2-3; 15 bases fit TRBD2. V was clipped by 5 bases and J by 0 bases; unmatched bases: 3. From germline, CDR1 is SSHAT and CDR2 FNYEAQ (reference sequence). CDR3 length: 17 amino acids. CDR3 sequence reads: CASSPGLAGGSTDTQYF. Written as DNA, the CDR3 is TGTGCCAGCAGCCCGGGACTAGCGGGGGGTAGCACAGATACGCAGTATTTT.

This chain connects TRBV6-2 or TRBV6-3 to TRBJ2-7, with TRBD2 identical over 11 bases. This CDR3 contains 19 residues. In germline, CDR1 is MNHEY, CDR2 SVGEGT. V shed 2 bases and J 2 bases; nucleotides not matched to a gene: 14. CDR3 DNA sequence: TGTGCCAGCAGTTACCCCGTTCCGGTACTAGCGGGAGAAGCCTACGAGCAGTACTTC. This gives the protein CASSYPVPVLAGEAYEQYF.

This CDR3 reads CASSARSQRNTEAFF. CDR3 nucleotide sequence: TGTGCCAGCAGTGCGAGATCACAGAGGAACACTGAAGCTTTCTTT. The chain links TRBV25-1 to TRBJ1-1; the D is unclear. Trimming left V 4 bases short and J 1 base short, with 13 bases between. CDR1 and CDR2 from the germline V gene are MGHDK and SYGVNS. CDR3 length equals 15 residues.

The chain has TRBV5-4 and TRBJ2-7; the match to TRBD1 covers 7 bases. The CDR3 extends over 14 amino acids. CDR1 is SGHNT and CDR2 is YYREEE in the germline V gene (reference sequence). With 4 bases clipped from V and 3 bases from J, the junction kept 7 bases outside the gene matches. The CDR3 DNA reads as TGTGCCAGCAGCGCCGGGACAGTTCGCTACGAGCAGTACTTC. This translates into CASSAGTVRYEQYF.

This chain links TRBV6-5 with TRBJ1-2, with D possibly TRBD1 on 6 matching bases. V lost 6 bases and J lost 1, with 12 bases in between. This CDR3 contains 14 residues. CDR1 is MNHEY, CDR2 SVGAGI, per germline. In nucleotides, the CDR3 is TGTGCCAGCAGACGAGGGGGTGGTAACTATGGCTACACCTTC. Its translation is CASRRGGGNYGYTF.

The chain has TRBV30 and TRBJ1-3; D gene uncertain. V dropped 6 bases and J dropped 4 bases, with 7 bases sitting between them. The CDR3 loop spans 11 amino acids. Germline loops: CDR1 GTSNPN, CDR2 SVGIG (reference sequence). CDR3 protein: CACSRGNTIYF. CDR3 sequence (DNA): TGTGCCTGCTCTCGAGGAAACACCATATATTTT.

The chain joins TRBV12-3 or TRBV12-4 to TRBJ2-7, with D perhaps being TRBD1 or TRBD2 (5 bases each). The CDR3 runs to 16 residues. Trimming took 5 bases from V and 1 from J, leaving 18 bases between them. CDR3 amino acids: CASSAVTGTRSYEQYF. The DNA for the CDR3 is TGTGCCAGCAGTGCCGTGACCGGGACCCGTTCCTACGAGCAGTACTTC.

The rearrangement uses TRBV27 and TRBJ2-7; 7 bases are a match to TRBD2. CDR3 length: 14 amino acids. Germline V gene lookup returns CDR1 MNHEY and CDR2 SMNVEV (reference sequence). With 6 bases clipped from V and 2 bases from J, the junction kept 7 bases outside the gene matches. The CDR3 loop is CASRAASGPYEQYF. CDR3 coding DNA: TGTGCCAGCAGGGCGGCTAGCGGTCCCTACGAGCAGTACTTC.

The chain has TRBV20-1 and TRBJ1-2; TRBD1 is a possible D gene (6 bases). V lost 6 bases to trimming and J lost 7 bases, with 18 bases between them. Germline CDR1 DFQATT, CDR2 SNEGSKA (reference sequence). The CDR3 totals 13 residues. The CDR3 sequence: CSARDIGRFGYTF. The CDR3 DNA reads as TGCAGTGCCCGGGACATAGGACGATTTGGCTACACCTTC.

The rearrangement uses TRBV12-3 or TRBV12-4 and TRBJ2-2; no firm D call. V was shortened by 8 bases and J by 8 bases, with 12 bases between the two germline ends. The CDR3 length is 12 residues. CDR3 DNA sequence: TGTGCCAGCCGTCCGCTTAGGGGGGAGCTGTTTTTT. Translating gives CASRPLRGELFF.

Only one count was recorded for this clonotype. In DNA form, the CDR3 reads TGCAGTGCTAGCGTATTGGCTCCGGGACTGATAGACCGTAACTATGGCTACACCTTC. Encoded protein: CSASVLAPGLIDRNYGYTF. The chain couples TRBV20-1 to TRBJ1-2; the D gene is possibly TRBD1 (5 bases). The CDR3 is 19 residues long. Germline-derived CDR1 and CDR2 are DFQATT and SNEGSKA (reference sequence). Trimming cost V 3 bases and J 1 base, with 27 bases left between them.

This chain joins TRBV2 and TRBJ2-1, with 13 bases fitting TRBD2. J was trimmed by 4 bases and V by 6 bases; bases with no gene match: 6. The CDR3 contains 16 residues. Germline CDR1 reads SNHLY; CDR2 reads FYNNEI. CDR3 DNA sequence: TGTGCCAGCAGACTAGCGGGGGGGAATCGGTACAATGAGCAGTTCTTC. Protein sequence: CASRLAGGNRYNEQFF. The whole variable domain, filled in from reference TRBV2 and TRBJ2-1, reads EPEVTQTPSHQVTQMGQEVILRCVPISNHLYFYWYRQILGQKVEFLVSFYNNEISEKSEIFDDQFSVERPDGSNFTLKIRSTKLEDSAMYFCASRLAGGNRYNEQFFGPGTRLTVL.

As DNA, the CDR3 is TGTGCCAGCAGCTTAGGAGGAGGGGCGAATGAAAAACTGTTTTTT. Protein: CASSLGGGANEKLFF. The rearrangement uses TRBV13 and TRBJ1-4, with D maybe TRBD1 (5 bases). Trimming left V 0 bases short and J 5 bases short, with 10 bases between. The CDR3 has 15 residues. CDR1 and CDR2 from the germline V gene are PRHDT and FYEKMQ (reference sequence).

The chain links TRBV6-1 to TRBJ1-5; 10 positions match TRBD1. J lost 4 bases, V lost 9 bases, and 9 bases had no gene match. CDR1 is MNHNS and CDR2 is SASEGT in the germline V gene. The length of the CDR3 is 15 residues. CDR3 sequence (DNA): TGTGCCAGTTCACCGGGACAGGGGATGAATCAGCCCCAGCATTTT. Its protein is CASSPGQGMNQPQHF.

The CDR3 protein is CASSPEGYHEQYF. The CDR3 DNA follows: TGCGCCAGCAGCCCGGAGGGTTATCACGAGCAGTACTTC. The chain carries TRBV5-1 and TRBJ2-7, with a tentative D call TRBD2 (6 bases). Germline CDR1 reads SGHRS; CDR2 reads YFSETQ. This CDR3 comprises 13 residues. Deletions cut 4 bases from V and 5 bases from J, with 13 bases between.

The chain uses TRBV6-1 and TRBJ2-2; D unclear. Trimming shortened V by 4 bases and J by 4 bases, and 13 bases separated the two germline ends. The CDR3 totals 15 residues. Germline lookup yields CDR1 MNHNS and CDR2 SASEGT. The DNA of the CDR3 is TGTGCCAGCAGTGGGGTCTCAGCTCTCACCGGGGAGCTGTTTTTT. Translated: CASSGVSALTGELFF.

CDR3 coding DNA: TGCAGTGCTAGTATCCTTGAGCGCCCCACGGGTGCAGATACGCAGTATTTT. Amino acids: CSASILERPTGADTQYF. V gene TRBV20-1 combines with J gene TRBJ2-3; the D is unclear. V was pared by 3 bases and J by 4 bases, with 23 bases between. Germline CDR1 DFQATT, CDR2 SNEGSKA (reference sequence). The CDR3 loop spans 17 amino acids.

The chain joins TRBV20-1 to TRBJ2-2, with 12 bases that match TRBD2. Trimming at V came to 6 bases and at J to 7 bases, leaving 12 bases not matched to a gene. The CDR3 runs 16 residues. Looked up from germline, CDR1 is DFQATT and CDR2 is SNEGSKA (reference sequence). This chain's CDR3 is CSASASGGAAIGELFF. The CDR3 coding sequence is TGCAGTGCCTCCGCTAGCGGGGGGGCCGCTATCGGGGAGCTGTTTTTT.

This chain joins TRBV11-2 and TRBJ2-7; no clear D gene. The V end lost 5 bases, the J end lost 4 bases, and 9 bases lay between the germline ends. The CDR3 covers 12 residues. Germline-derived CDR1 and CDR2 are SGHAT and FQNNGV. CDR3: CASSTLQYEQYF. CDR3 DNA: TGTGCCAGCAGCACCCTCCAATACGAGCAGTACTTC. The full variable domain, with the rest looked up from reference TRBV11-2 and TRBJ2-7, is EAGVAQSPRYKIIEKRQSVAFWCNPISGHATLYWYQQILGQGPKLLIQFQNNGVVDDSQLPKDRFSAERLKGVDSTLKIQPAKLEDSAVYLCASSTLQYEQYFGPGTRLTVT.

The chain recombines TRBV18 with TRBJ1-1; 7 nucleotides align to TRBD1. V lost 4 bases to trimming and J lost 0 bases; unmatched junction nucleotides: 8. CDR3 length: 16 residues. The germline V gene encodes CDR1 KGHSH and CDR2 LQKENI. CDR3 nucleotides: TGTGCCAGCTCACTATCGGGACAGAACTTGAACACTGAAGCTTTCTTT. Translated: CASSLSGQNLNTEAFF.

This chain joins TRBV19 and TRBJ2-7; D is undetermined. V was trimmed by 4 bases and J by 3 bases, leaving 10 bases between them. There are 13 residues in the CDR3. Germline V CDR1 and CDR2: LNHDA, SQIVND (reference sequence). The DNA for the CDR3 is TGTGCCAGTAGTACAGGCCTCAACTACGAGCAGTACTTC. It is translated as CASSTGLNYEQYF.